Listed here are 3 T cell receptor beta chains from one sample, sequenced in a study of regulatory T cells in long-lasting Graves disease. CDR3-region Arm-PCR and iRepertoire HTBI primers produced the TCR beta libraries. TCRdb ran MiXCR on the multiplex PCR reads and lists one entry per CDR3 protein. Of 300,000 to 400,000 distinct CDR3 sequences in the sample, approximately 15% were seen once. Time point noted: newly diagnosed GD, antithyroid drugs for less than 3 months. RNA isolated from PBMCs was used to make the TCR library. The same sample was also used in a study of T cells in Graves' hyperthyroidism and ophthalmopathy.

This material consisted of peripheral blood mononuclear cells (PBMCs), taken at new diagnosis, from a patient treated with antithyroid drugs. These receptors were taken from a man aged 35-49 years with Graves disease.

The sample holds one count of this clonotype. A much larger clone differs by one base, so this may be a read error. The genes are TRBV10-3 and TRBJ2-7, with D maybe TRBD1 (6 bases). The germline V gene has CDR1 ENHRY and CDR2 SYGVKD. Trimming shortened V by 3 bases and J by 0 bases, and 9 bases separated the two germline ends. This CDR3 contains 14 residues. The CDR3: CAISEQGHSYEQYF. CDR3 in DNA: TGTGCCATCAGTGAACAGGGACACTCCTACGAGCAGTACTTC.

In its sample, this clonotype was seen many times. The CDR3 reads CASSSTGVLETQYF. In DNA, the CDR3 is TGTGCCAGCAGTTCAACAGGGGTCCTGGAGACCCAGTACTTC. The chain recombines TRBV12-3 or TRBV12-4 with TRBJ2-5; 7 bases line up with TRBD1. The CDR3 is 14 residues long. Unmatched junction bases numbered 7, after V lost 4 bases and J lost 5 bases.

This clonotype was seen repeatedly, ten times or more. The chain has TRBV5-8 and TRBJ1-1; D uncertain. Germline CDR1 reads SGHTS; CDR2 reads YDEGEE. The CDR3 extends over 15 amino acids. Trimming took off 0 bases at V and 2 bases at J, with 11 bases between the two ends. In DNA, the CDR3 is TGTGCCAGCAGCTTGGCTATCTCAGAAAACACTGAAGCTTTCTTT. Translated: CASSLAISENTEAFF. The entire variable domain, with the rest obtained from reference TRBV5-8 and TRBJ1-1, is as follows: EAGVTQSPTHLIKTRGQQATLRCSPISGHTSVYWYQQALGLGLQFLLWYDEGEERNRGNFPPRFSGRQFPNYSSELNVNALELEDSALYLCASSLAISENTEAFFGQGTRLTVV.